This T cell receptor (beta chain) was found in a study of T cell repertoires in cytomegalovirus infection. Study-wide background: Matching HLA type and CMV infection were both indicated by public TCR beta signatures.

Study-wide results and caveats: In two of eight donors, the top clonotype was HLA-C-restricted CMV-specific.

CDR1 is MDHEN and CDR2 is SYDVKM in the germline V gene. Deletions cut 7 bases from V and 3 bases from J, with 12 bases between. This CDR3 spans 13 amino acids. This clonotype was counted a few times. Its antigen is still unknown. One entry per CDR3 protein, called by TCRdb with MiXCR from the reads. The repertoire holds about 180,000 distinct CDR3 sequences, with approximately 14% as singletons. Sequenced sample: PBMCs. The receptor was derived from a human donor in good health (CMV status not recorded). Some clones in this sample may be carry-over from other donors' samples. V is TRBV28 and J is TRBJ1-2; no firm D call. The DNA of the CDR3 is TGTGCCAGCAAACTGGGAACCGACTATGGCTACACCTTC. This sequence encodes CASKLGTDYGYTF.